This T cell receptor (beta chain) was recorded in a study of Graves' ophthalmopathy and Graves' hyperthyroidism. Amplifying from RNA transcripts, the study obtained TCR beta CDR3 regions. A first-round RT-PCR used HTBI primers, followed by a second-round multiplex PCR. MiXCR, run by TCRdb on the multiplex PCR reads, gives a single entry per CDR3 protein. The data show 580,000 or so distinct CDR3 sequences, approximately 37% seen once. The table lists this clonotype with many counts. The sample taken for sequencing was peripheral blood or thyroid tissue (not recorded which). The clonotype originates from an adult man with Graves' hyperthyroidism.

The DNA of the CDR3 is TGCAGTGCTTGGTGGGACAGTAGCAATCAGCCCCAGCATTTT. Amino acids: CSAWWDSSNQPQHF. The chain joins TRBV20-1 to TRBJ1-5; TRBD1 matches at 7 bases. The V and J ends lost 5 bases and 0 bases, in that order; junction bases with no gene match: 4. Germline V gene data show CDR1 as DFQATT and CDR2 as SNEGSKA (reference sequence). The CDR3 length is 14 residues.